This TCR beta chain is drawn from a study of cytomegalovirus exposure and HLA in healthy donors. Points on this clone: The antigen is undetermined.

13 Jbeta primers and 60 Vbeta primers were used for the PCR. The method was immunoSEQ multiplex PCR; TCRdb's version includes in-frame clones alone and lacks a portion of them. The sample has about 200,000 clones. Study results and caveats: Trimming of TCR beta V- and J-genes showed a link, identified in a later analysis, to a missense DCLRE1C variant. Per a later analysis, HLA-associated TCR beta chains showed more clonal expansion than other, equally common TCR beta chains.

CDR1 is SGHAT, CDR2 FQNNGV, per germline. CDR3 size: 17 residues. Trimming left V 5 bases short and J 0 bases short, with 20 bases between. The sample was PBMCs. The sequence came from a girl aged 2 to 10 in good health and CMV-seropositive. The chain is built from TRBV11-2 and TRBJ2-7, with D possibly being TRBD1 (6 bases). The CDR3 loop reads CASSGYSKDRNSYEQYF. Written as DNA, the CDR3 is TGTGCCAGCAGCGGGTACTCGAAGGACAGAAACTCCTACGAGCAGTACTTC.